The present TCR beta chain was sequenced within a study of cytomegalovirus exposure and HLA in healthy donors. Overall study findings and caveats: Confirmation in vitro established that three CMV-associated chains were specific for CMV antigens. Only CMV serostatus was available as immune exposure information. Some highly shared sequence variants likely arose as a pipeline artifact.

PCR primers comprised 60 Vbeta and 13 Jbeta primers. Profiling relied on immunoSEQ multiplex PCR, and the TCRdb table lists in-frame clones only, not all of them. The table includes 100,000 to 150,000 clones, 78% detected once. With regard to this clone: The antigen is undetermined.

The V end was cut by 4 bases, the J end by 4 bases, with 4 bases between. The CDR3 is made up of 11 amino acids. Looked up from germline, CDR1 is MNHEY and CDR2 is SVGAGI. This receptor was obtained from a woman in her forties in good health and CMV-seronegative. The V gene is TRBV6-5, the J gene TRBJ2-5; D unresolved. The sequencing sample was made of PBMCs. CDR3 residues: CASSSGETQYF. The CDR3 region has the DNA TGTGCCAGCAGTTCAGGAGAGACCCAGTACTTC.